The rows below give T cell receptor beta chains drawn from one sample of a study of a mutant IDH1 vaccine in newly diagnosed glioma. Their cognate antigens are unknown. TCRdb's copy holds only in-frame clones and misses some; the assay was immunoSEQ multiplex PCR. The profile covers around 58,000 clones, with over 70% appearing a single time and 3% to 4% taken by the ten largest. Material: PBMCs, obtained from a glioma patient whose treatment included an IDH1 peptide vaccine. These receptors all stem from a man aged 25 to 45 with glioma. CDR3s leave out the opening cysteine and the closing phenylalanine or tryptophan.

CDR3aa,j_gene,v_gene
ASSPTGGNFPYEQY,TRBJ2-7,TRBV27
ASSERATGGATNEKLF,TRBJ1-4,TRBV2
ASSTFDRANTEAF,TRBJ1-1,TRBV5-1
ASSDRDSQKETQY,TRBJ2-5,TRBV2
ASSFSGRNQPQH,TRBJ1-5,TRBV7-9
ASGLGQGAADTQY,TRBJ2-3,TRBV12-5
ASSSVALVYEQY,TRBJ2-7,TRBV18
ASSRSGGPVSDTQY,TRBJ2-3,TRBV9
ASSVVGSDSEQF,TRBJ2-1,TRBV9
ASSKTHQETQY,TRBJ2-5,TRBV21-1
ASSPTTGITNEKLF,TRBJ1-4,TRBV18
ASSIGPAADGYT,TRBJ1-2,TRBV11-3
ASSLDGGEETQY,TRBJ2-5,TRBV5-1
ASSHKGRSSNQPQH,TRBJ1-5,TRBV18
ASSSRITGELF,TRBJ2-2,TRBV11-3
ASSFGTPGNTIY,TRBJ1-3,TRBV7-2
ASSQAGLAVHHPYEQY,NA,TRBV16
ASSYSNSWWF,TRBJ2-1,TRBV6-5
ASSLELTSGEKTQY,TRBJ2-5,TRBV5-5
ASSWGRGGSEQF,TRBJ2-1,TRBV5-1
ASSQGQGAYEQY,TRBJ2-7,TRBV4-2
ASSESGGRTYEQY,NA,TRBV10-2
ASRSLTGEAAYEQY,TRBJ2-7,TRBV5-1
ASSRDLLNTEAF,TRBJ1-1,TRBV6-5
ASSVAGTSVSGANVLT,TRBJ2-6,TRBV9
ASSSLGGREAF,TRBJ1-1,TRBV7-9
ASSQDRGLAGDGYEQY,TRBJ2-7,TRBV4-2
ASSNLMETQY,TRBJ2-5,TRBV6-5
ASSLGGVSPLH,TRBJ1-6,TRBV7-2
SVERGTGGDTGELF,TRBJ2-2,TRBV29-1
SASGGKKAF,TRBJ1-1,TRBV20-1
ASSYRSRGPISPLH,TRBJ1-6,TRBV6-5
ASSLGQGFGYEQY,TRBJ2-7,TRBV27
ASSSSADTEAF,TRBJ1-1,TRBV18
ASSLGGGTEAF,TRBJ1-1,TRBV7-9
ASSELLSSGANVLT,TRBJ2-6,TRBV2
ASSKDTVVP,TRBJ1-4,TRBV5-8
ATSRGGVTGELF,TRBJ2-2,TRBV15
ASNAFSRDSNSPLH,TRBJ1-6,TRBV6-4
ATSSPRGAIPDTQY,TRBJ2-3,TRBV15
ASTGDRDNEQF,TRBJ2-1,TRBV6-5
ASSIRTVKPYGYT,TRBJ1-2,TRBV19
ASSWGGLTANYGYT,TRBJ1-2,TRBV5-6
ASSPAAGANYGYT,TRBJ1-2,TRBV28
ASSEGPGGEKLF,TRBJ1-4,TRBV2
ASSLAGALGYGYT,TRBJ1-2,TRBV4-2